The T cell receptor beta chain under discussion was sequenced for a study of identical twins. TCRdb used MiXCR to reprocess the 5' RACE reads, holding one entry per CDR3 protein. Of 200,000 to 250,000 distinct CDR3 sequences listed, roughly 7% are singletons. Findings and limits, study-wide: Out-of-frame TCR alpha sharing in monozygotic twins exceeded recombination model predictions. There was an excess of low generation probability in the out-of-frame alpha sequences that twins shared.

The donor group consisted entirely of healthy Caucasians. This clonotype was seen more than once but under ten times. Its specificity is unknown. The germline V gene encodes CDR1 DFQATT and CDR2 SNEGSKA (reference sequence). The CDR3 is made up of 13 amino acids. Trimming took off 3 bases at V and 3 bases at J, with 9 bases between the two ends. These data also formed part of another study, on yellow fever vaccine responses in identical twins.

Sequenced material: memory (CD45RO+) T cells sorted from blood. The chain couples TRBV20-1 to TRBJ1-5; D is uncertain. This TCR was sampled from a woman aged 18-29 years in good health. The CDR3 reads CSARVSFNQPQHF. The CDR3 DNA reads as TGCAGTGCTAGGGTCAGCTTCAATCAGCCCCAGCATTTT.